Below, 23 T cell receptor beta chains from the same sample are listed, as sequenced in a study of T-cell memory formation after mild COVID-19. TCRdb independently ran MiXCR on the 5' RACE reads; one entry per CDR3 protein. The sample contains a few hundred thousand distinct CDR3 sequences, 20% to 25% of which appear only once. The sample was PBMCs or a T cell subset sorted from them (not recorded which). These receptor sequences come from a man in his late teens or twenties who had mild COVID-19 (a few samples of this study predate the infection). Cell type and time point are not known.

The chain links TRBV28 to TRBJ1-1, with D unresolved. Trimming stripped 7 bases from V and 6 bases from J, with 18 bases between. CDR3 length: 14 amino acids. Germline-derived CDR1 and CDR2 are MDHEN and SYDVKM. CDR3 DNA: TGTGCCAGCACCCCCTGGGGAAGAGTACCTGAAGCTTTCTTT. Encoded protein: CASTPWGRVPEAFF.

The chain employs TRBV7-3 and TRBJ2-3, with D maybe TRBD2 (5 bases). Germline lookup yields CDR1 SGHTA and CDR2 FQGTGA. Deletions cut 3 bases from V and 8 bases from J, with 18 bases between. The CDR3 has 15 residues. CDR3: CASSFSRGWYGTQYF. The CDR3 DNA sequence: TGTGCCAGCAGCTTTTCGAGAGGGTGGTACGGTACGCAGTATTTT.

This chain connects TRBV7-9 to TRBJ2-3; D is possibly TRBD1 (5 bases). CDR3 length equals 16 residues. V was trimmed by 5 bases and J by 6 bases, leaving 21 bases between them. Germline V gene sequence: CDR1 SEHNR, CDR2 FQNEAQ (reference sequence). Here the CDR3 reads CASSDSLGLGSDTQYF. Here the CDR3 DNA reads TGTGCCAGCAGCGACTCTTTGGGGCTTGGCTCGGATACGCAGTATTTT.

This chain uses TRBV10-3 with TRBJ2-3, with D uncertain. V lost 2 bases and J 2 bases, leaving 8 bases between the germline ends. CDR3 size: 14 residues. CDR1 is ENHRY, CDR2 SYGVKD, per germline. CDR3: CAISERNPTDTQYF. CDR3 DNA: TGTGCCATCAGTGAGCGGAACCCCACAGATACGCAGTATTTT.

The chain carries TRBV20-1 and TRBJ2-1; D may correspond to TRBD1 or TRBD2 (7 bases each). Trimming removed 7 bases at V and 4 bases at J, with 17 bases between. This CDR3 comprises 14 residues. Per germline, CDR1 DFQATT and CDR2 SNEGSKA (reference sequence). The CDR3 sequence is CSGLQGGAYNEQFF. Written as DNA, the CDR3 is TGCAGTGGTCTTCAGGGGGGGGCTTACAATGAGCAGTTCTTC.

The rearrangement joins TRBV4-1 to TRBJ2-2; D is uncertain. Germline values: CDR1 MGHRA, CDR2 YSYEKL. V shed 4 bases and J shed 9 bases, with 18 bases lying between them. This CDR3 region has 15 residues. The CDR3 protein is CASSLNTGRIRELFF. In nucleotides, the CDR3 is TGCGCCAGCAGCCTGAACACCGGGCGCATCCGGGAGCTGTTTTTT.

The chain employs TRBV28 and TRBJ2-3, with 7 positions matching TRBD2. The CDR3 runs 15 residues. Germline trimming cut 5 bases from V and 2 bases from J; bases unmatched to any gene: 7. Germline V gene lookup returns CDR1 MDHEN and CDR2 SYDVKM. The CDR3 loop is CASSRGGSSTDTQYF. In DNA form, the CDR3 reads TGTGCCAGCAGTCGCGGGGGATCCTCCACAGATACGCAGTATTTT.

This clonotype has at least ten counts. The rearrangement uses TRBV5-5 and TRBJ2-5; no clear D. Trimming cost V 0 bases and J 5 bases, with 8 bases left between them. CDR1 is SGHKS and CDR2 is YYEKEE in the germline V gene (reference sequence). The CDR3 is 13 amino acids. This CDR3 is CASSLGGLETQYF. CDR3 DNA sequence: TGTGCCAGCAGCTTGGGAGGCCTGGAGACCCAGTACTTC.

The CDR3 region is CSAISGTVTQETQYF. In DNA form, the CDR3 reads TGCAGTGCTATCTCCGGGACAGTAACACAAGAGACCCAGTACTTC. The chain carries TRBV20-1 and TRBJ2-5, with TRBD1 matching over 7 bases. The V segment lost 4 bases and the J segment 2 bases; nucleotides outside the gene matches: 10. The CDR3 extends over 15 amino acids. Germline CDR1 is DFQATT and CDR2 is SNEGSKA (reference sequence).

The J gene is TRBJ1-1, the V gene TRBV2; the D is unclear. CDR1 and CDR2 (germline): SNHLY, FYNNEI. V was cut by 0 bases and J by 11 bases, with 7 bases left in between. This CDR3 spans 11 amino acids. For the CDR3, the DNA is TGTGCCAGCAGTGAAGCCCGCGAGGCTTTCTTT. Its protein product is CASSEAREAFF.

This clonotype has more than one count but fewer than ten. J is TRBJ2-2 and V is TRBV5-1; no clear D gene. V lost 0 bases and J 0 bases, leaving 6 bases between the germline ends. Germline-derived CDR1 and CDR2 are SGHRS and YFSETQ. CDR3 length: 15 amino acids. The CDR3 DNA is TGCGCCAGCAGCTTGGACACTACGAACACCGGGGAGCTGTTTTTT. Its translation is CASSLDTTNTGELFF.

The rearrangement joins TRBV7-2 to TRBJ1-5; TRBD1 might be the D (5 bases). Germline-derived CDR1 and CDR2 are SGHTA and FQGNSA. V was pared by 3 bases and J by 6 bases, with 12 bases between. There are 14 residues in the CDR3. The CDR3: CASSFAGSGQPQHF. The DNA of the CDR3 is TGTGCCAGCAGCTTTGCAGGGTCGGGTCAGCCCCAGCATTTT.

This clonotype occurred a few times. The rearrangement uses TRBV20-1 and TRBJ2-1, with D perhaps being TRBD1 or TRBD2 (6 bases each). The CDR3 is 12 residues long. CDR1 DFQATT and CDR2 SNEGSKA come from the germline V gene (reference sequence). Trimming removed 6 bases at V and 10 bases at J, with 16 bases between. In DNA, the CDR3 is TGCAGTGCGCCTTCGGGGGCTAGGGAGCAGTTCTTC. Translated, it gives CSAPSGAREQFF.

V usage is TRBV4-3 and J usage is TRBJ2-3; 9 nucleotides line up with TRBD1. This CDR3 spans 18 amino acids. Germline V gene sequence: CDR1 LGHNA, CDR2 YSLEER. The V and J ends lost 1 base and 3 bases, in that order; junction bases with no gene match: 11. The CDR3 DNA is TGCGCCAGCAGCCAAGGGGTCCGGACAGGGGTTCGGACAGATACGCAGTATTTT. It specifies CASSQGVRTGVRTDTQYF.

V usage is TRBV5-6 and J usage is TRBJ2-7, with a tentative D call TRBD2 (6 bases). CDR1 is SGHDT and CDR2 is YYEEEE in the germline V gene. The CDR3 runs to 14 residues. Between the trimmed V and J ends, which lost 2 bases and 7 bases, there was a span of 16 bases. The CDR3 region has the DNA TGTGCCAGCAGCTTCCGGCGGGGTCCTTGGGAGCAGTACTTC. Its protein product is CASSFRRGPWEQYF.

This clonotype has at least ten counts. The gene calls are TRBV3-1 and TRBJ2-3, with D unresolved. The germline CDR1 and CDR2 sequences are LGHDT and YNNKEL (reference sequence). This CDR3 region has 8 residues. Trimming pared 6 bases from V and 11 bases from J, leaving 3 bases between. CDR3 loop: CASREQYF. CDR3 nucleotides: TGTGCCAGCAGGGAGCAGTATTTT.

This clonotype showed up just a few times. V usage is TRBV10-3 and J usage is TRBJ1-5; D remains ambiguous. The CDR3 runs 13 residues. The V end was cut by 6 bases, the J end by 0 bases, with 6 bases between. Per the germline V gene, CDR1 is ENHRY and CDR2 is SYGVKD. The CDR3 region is CAIRTDSNQPQHF. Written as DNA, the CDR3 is TGTGCCATCAGGACGGATAGCAATCAGCCCCAGCATTTT.

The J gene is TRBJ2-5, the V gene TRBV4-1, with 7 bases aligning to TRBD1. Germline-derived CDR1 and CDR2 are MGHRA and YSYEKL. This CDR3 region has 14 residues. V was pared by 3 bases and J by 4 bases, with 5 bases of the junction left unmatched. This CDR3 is CASSQPGGTETQYF. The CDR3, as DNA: TGCGCCAGCAGCCAGCCAGGGGGAACAGAGACCCAGTACTTC.

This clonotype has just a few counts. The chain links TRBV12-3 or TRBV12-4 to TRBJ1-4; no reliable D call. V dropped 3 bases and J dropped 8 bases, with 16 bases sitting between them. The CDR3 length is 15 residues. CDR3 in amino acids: CASSLNSPHGEKLFF. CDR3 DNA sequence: TGTGCCAGCAGTTTGAATTCGCCCCACGGGGAAAAACTGTTTTTT.

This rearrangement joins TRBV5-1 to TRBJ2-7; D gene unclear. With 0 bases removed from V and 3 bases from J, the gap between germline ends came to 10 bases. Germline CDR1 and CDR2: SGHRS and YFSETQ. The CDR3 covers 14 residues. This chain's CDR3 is CASSLEGRYYEQYF. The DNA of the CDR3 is TGCGCCAGCAGCTTGGAAGGCCGATACTACGAGCAGTACTTC.

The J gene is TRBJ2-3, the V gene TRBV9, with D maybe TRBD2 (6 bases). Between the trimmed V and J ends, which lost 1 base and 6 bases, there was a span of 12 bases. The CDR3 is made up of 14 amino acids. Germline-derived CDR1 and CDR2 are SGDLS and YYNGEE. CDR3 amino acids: CASSVYGGLDTQYF. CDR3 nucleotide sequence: TGTGCCAGCAGCGTATACGGGGGATTGGATACGCAGTATTTT.

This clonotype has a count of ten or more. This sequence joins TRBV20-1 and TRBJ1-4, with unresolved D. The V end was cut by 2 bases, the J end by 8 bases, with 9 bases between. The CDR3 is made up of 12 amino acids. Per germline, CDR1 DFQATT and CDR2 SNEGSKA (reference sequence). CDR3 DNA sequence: TGCAGTGCTAGAACAGACGCCGAAAAACTGTTTTTT. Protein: CSARTDAEKLFF.

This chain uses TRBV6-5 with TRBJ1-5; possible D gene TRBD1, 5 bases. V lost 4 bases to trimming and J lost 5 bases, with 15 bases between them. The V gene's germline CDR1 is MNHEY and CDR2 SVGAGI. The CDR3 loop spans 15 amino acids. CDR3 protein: CASSLAQGGDQPQHF. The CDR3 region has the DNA TGTGCCAGCAGTTTGGCTCAGGGCGGGGATCAGCCCCAGCATTTT.